The clone carrying this T cell receptor (beta chain) was picked up many times. What it binds is unknown. These data come from a study of T cells in Graves' hyperthyroidism and ophthalmopathy. From RNA transcripts, TCR beta CDR3 regions were amplified. The HTBI primer set was used in a first-round RT-PCR of the TCR CDR3. TCRdb reanalysed the multiplex PCR reads using MiXCR and keeps one entry per CDR3 protein. Here the sample spans some 360,000 distinct CDR3 sequences, approximately 13% being singletons. From germline, CDR1 is SEHNR and CDR2 FQNEAQ (reference sequence). This CDR3 has 17 amino acids. V dropped 2 bases and J dropped 6 bases, with 21 bases sitting between them. Whole-study findings and limits: Most expanded thyroid clonotypes above 0.001 also appeared in blood.

The chain has TRBV7-9 and TRBJ2-3; perhaps TRBD1 as D (6 bases). The receptor comes from a woman aged 60-75 years with Graves' hyperthyroidism. Sequenced sample: blood. CDR3 sequence (DNA): TGTGCCAGCAGCTTACCACAGGGAAAAATCTTCCGGGATACGCAGTATTTT. Translation gives CASSLPQGKIFRDTQYF.